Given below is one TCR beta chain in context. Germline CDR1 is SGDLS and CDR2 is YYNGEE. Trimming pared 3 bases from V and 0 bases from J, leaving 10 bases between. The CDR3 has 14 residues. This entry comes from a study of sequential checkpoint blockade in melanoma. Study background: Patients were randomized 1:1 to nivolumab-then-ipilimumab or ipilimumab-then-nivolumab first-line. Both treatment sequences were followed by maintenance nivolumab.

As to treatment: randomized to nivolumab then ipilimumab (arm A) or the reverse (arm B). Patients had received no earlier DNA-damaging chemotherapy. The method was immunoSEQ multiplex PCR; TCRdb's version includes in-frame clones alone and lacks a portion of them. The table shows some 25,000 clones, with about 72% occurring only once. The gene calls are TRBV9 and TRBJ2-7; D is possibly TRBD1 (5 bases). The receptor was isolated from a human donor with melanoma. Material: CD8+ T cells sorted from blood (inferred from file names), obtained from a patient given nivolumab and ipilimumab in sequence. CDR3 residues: CASSAEGDSYEQYF. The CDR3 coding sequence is TGTGCCAGCAGCGCCGAAGGGGACTCCTACGAGCAGTACTTC.